Following are 18 T cell receptor beta chains from one sample sequenced in a study of relationships among human T cell subsets. Semiquantitative ARM-PCR amplified T cell receptor alpha and beta CDR3 regions from mRNA. Exponential amplification used communal superprimers after tagged nested gene-specific primers in ARM-PCR. TCRdb recomputed calls from the multiplex PCR reads with MiXCR, one row per CDR3 protein. The data show a few thousand distinct CDR3 sequences, 82% seen once. The sequencing sample was made of total T cells sorted from blood. The receptors originated from a man aged 40-55 years in good health.

V and J are TRBV30 and TRBJ1-5; 9 positions agree with TRBD1. This CDR3 contains 13 residues. V trimming: 7 bases; J trimming: 7 bases; junction bases outside the gene matches: 8. Germline V gives CDR1 GTSNPN, CDR2 SVGIG (reference sequence). This CDR3 is CASRDRVHQPQHF. CDR3 coding DNA: TGTGCCTCAAGGGACAGGGTTCACCAGCCCCAGCATTTT.

The J gene is TRBJ2-1, the V gene TRBV19; 7 bases are a match to TRBD1. Germline V CDR1 and CDR2: LNHDA, SQIVND (reference sequence). V dropped 5 bases and J dropped 16; count of bases not matched to a gene: 11. The CDR3 spans 12 residues. The CDR3 DNA reads TGTGCCAGTAGTCGGATACGACAGGGTCAATTCTTC. Its protein is CASSRIRQGQFF.

J is TRBJ2-1 and V is TRBV19, with a tentative D call TRBD2 (5 bases). The CDR3 runs to 12 residues. Germline V gene sequence: CDR1 LNHDA, CDR2 SQIVND (reference sequence). Trimming left V 4 bases short and J 9 bases short, with 10 bases between. This CDR3 is CASSTLAGEQFF. The CDR3 nucleotides read TGTGCCAGTAGTACCCTTGCGGGTGAGCAGTTCTTC.

This clonotype was picked up one time. This sequence joins TRBV5-1 and TRBJ2-7; weak D call: TRBD1 (6 bases). Germline CDR1 and CDR2: SGHRS and YFSETQ. V was clipped by 1 base and J by 3 bases, with 11 bases between them. The CDR3 is made up of 14 amino acids. CDR3 bases: TGCGCCAGCAGCTTGACAGGGAACTACTACGAGCAGTACTTC. Encoded protein: CASSLTGNYYEQYF.

This chain joins TRBV2 and TRBJ1-6; D possibly corresponds to TRBD1 (5 bases). This CDR3 has 15 amino acids. Germline assignment: CDR1 SNHLY and CDR2 FYNNEI. Trimming took off 5 bases at V and 6 bases at J, with 14 bases between the two ends. CDR3 amino acids: CASSKSGGPNSPLHF. DNA for the CDR3: TGTGCCAGCAGTAAAAGCGGGGGACCTAATTCACCCCTCCACTTT. The full variable domain, completed using reference TRBV2 and TRBJ1-6, is EPEVTQTPSHQVTQMGQEVILRCVPISNHLYFYWYRQILGQKVEFLVSFYNNEISEKSEIFDDQFSVERPDGSNFTLKIRSTKLEDSAMYFCASSKSGGPNSPLHFGNGTRLTVT.

The chain is built from TRBV29-1 and TRBJ1-5; D unclear. This CDR3 region has 14 residues. Trimming stripped 6 bases from V and 3 bases from J, with 15 bases between. Germline assignment: CDR1 SQVTM and CDR2 ANQGSEA. The CDR3 DNA is TGCAGCGTCGCTCCGGGAGGTCACAATCAGCCCCAGCATTTT. This codes for CSVAPGGHNQPQHF.

CDR3 amino acids: CSARGANRGSYEQYF. The CDR3 DNA reads TGCAGTGCCAGGGGCGCGAACAGAGGGTCCTACGAGCAGTACTTC. V gene TRBV20-1 combines with J gene TRBJ2-7, with D maybe TRBD1 (6 bases). Germline V gene sequence: CDR1 DFQATT, CDR2 SNEGSKA (reference sequence). Between the trimmed V and J ends, which lost 6 bases and 1 base, there was a span of 19 bases. This CDR3 comprises 15 residues.

CDR3 DNA: TGCAGTGCTCCAACTCCGGGACTAGATACGCAGTATTTT. This gives the protein CSAPTPGLDTQYF. The chain is built from TRBV20-1 and TRBJ2-3; D perhaps matches TRBD2 (6 bases). The CDR3 length is 13 residues. Germline-derived CDR1 and CDR2 are DFQATT and SNEGSKA (reference sequence). With 5 bases removed from V and 5 bases from J, the gap between germline ends came to 14 bases.

The genes are TRBV12-3 or TRBV12-4 and TRBJ2-5; no clear D. V lost 3 bases and J 3 bases, leaving 8 bases between the germline ends. The CDR3 contains 13 residues. The CDR3 loop is CASSFTGKETQYF. In DNA, the CDR3 is TGTGCCAGCAGTTTCACGGGCAAAGAGACCCAGTACTTC.

This chain connects TRBV30 to TRBJ1-5; 7 nucleotides align to TRBD1. J gave up 3 bases and V 3 bases, and 5 bases lay outside the gene matches. The germline V gene has CDR1 GTSNPN and CDR2 SVGIG (reference sequence). This CDR3 comprises 14 residues. CDR3 residues: CAWSPGTANQPQHF. DNA of the CDR3: TGTGCCTGGAGCCCGGGGACAGCCAATCAGCCCCAGCATTTT.

The rearrangement uses TRBV20-1 and TRBJ2-1; D is ambiguous. The CDR3 loop spans 13 amino acids. Between the trimmed V and J ends, which lost 2 bases and 8 bases, there was a span of 13 bases. Germline V CDR1 and CDR2: DFQATT, SNEGSKA (reference sequence). The CDR3 nucleotides read TGCAGTGCTAGACTACCCACCTTCGATGAGCAGTTCTTC. It yields the protein CSARLPTFDEQFF.

The chain links TRBV11-2 to TRBJ2-1, with TRBD1 matching 10 bases. The germline gives CDR1 SGHAT, CDR2 FQNNGV. The CDR3 is 16 residues long. The J segment lost 6 bases and the V segment lost 5 bases, leaving 10 bases of the junction unmatched. CDR3 DNA sequence: TGTGCCAGCAGCCGGACAGGGGGTGCCCAAATCAATGAGCAGTTCTTC. Protein sequence: CASSRTGGAQINEQFF.

J is TRBJ2-7 and V is TRBV28; D is unclear. Trimming removed 3 bases at V and 0 bases at J, with 6 bases between. Germline V CDR1 and CDR2: MDHEN, SYDVKM. The CDR3 runs to 13 residues. Here the CDR3 DNA reads TGTGCCAGCAGTTTCCGCACCTCCTACGAGCAGTACTTC. This gives the protein CASSFRTSYEQYF.

The chain carries TRBV4-1 and TRBJ1-2; the D is unclear. Trimming took off 0 bases at V and 5 bases at J, with 4 bases between the two ends. CDR1 and CDR2 (germline): MGHRA, YSYEKL. This CDR3 is 12 amino acids long. Here the CDR3 reads CASSQDGYGYTF. The CDR3 DNA sequence: TGCGCCAGCAGCCAAGATGGGTATGGCTACACCTTC.

This CDR3 is CASSLEPGRGRNEQFF. The CDR3 region has the DNA TGTGCCAGCAGCTTAGAACCGGGCAGAGGGAGGAATGAGCAGTTCTTC. The chain joins TRBV11-2 to TRBJ2-1, with D maybe TRBD2 (6 bases). CDR1 is SGHAT and CDR2 is FQNNGV in the germline V gene. V was cut by 0 bases and J by 7 bases, with 16 bases left in between. The CDR3 contains 16 residues. Using reference TRBV11-2 and TRBJ2-1 for the parts outside the CDR3, the full variable domain is EAGVAQSPRYKIIEKRQSVAFWCNPISGHATLYWYQQILGQGPKLLIQFQNNGVVDDSQLPKDRFSAERLKGVDSTLKIQPAKLEDSAVYLCASSLEPGRGRNEQFFGPGTRLTVL.

The V gene is TRBV29-1, the J gene TRBJ1-2, with a tentative D call TRBD1 (6 bases). V lost 7 bases, J lost 4 bases, and 19 bases lay in between. The V gene's germline CDR1 is SQVTM and CDR2 ANQGSEA. CDR3 size: 14 residues. The CDR3 sequence: CSAVGGQEGYGYTF. The CDR3 nucleotides read TGCAGCGCTGTGGGGGGGCAGGAGGGCTATGGCTACACCTTC.

This clonotype has a handful of counts. The J gene is TRBJ1-2, the V gene TRBV28; the D is unclear. Deletions cut 6 bases from V and 4 bases from J, with 15 bases between. The germline gives CDR1 MDHEN, CDR2 SYDVKM. The CDR3 loop spans 14 amino acids. As DNA, the CDR3 is TGTGCCAGCAGCCCGCCCCAGCGGATCTATGGCTACACCTTC. The encoded protein is CASSPPQRIYGYTF.

CDR3 loop: CASSFQPPETQYF. Written as DNA, the CDR3 is TGTGCCAGCAGCTTTCAACCCCCAGAGACCCAGTACTTC. The chain links TRBV11-2 to TRBJ2-5; no reliable D call. V lost 3 bases, J lost 4 bases, and 9 bases lay in between. The CDR3 has 13 residues. Germline V lookup: CDR1 SGHAT, CDR2 FQNNGV.